These 7 T cell receptor beta chains share one sample of origin, sequenced in a study of technical replicates of blood from a few donors. Only in-frame clones appear in the TCRdb table, and some are missing; sequencing was by immunoSEQ multiplex PCR. The table lists around 29,000 clones, 90% to 95% of them singletons. Sample: PBMCs. The source of these receptors is a human donor in good health. Some clones in this sample may be carry-over from other donors' samples.

The genes are TRBV2 and TRBJ1-5, with D possibly TRBD1 on 5 matching bases. Germline assignment: CDR1 SNHLY and CDR2 FYNNEI. Trimming left V 5 bases short and J 3 bases short, with 14 bases between. The CDR3 spans 15 residues. Written as DNA, the CDR3 is TGTGCCAGCAGTCCGGGCGGAGGGGTCAATCAGCCCCAGCATTTT. Translated, it gives CASSPGGGVNQPQHF.

This chain uses TRBV7-3 with TRBJ2-2; the D gene is possibly TRBD1 (5 bases). Germline lookup yields CDR1 SGHTA and CDR2 FQGTGA. The CDR3 extends over 15 amino acids. Trimming cost V 5 bases and J 4 bases, with 14 bases left between them. The CDR3 sequence is CASSTQGVGTGELFF. DNA for the CDR3: TGTGCCAGCAGCACCCAAGGGGTCGGCACCGGGGAGCTGTTTTTT.

The chain couples TRBV15 to TRBJ2-7, with D possibly TRBD1 on 5 matching bases. CDR3 length: 12 residues. Per germline, CDR1 LNHNV and CDR2 YYDKDF (reference sequence). The V gene lost 0 bases and the J gene lost 5 bases, with 5 bases spanning the gap. As DNA, the CDR3 is TGTGCCACCAGCAGAGACAGGGACGAGCAGTACTTC. Translated, it gives CATSRDRDEQYF.

The chain uses TRBV7-3 and TRBJ2-1; 8 nucleotides align to TRBD2. Germline V gene lookup returns CDR1 SGHTA and CDR2 FQGTGA. V trimming: 5 bases; J trimming: 3 bases; junction bases outside the gene matches: 3. This CDR3 has 14 amino acids. The CDR3 loop is CASSTGGGYNEQFF. The DNA for the CDR3 is TGTGCCAGCAGCACCGGGGGGGGCTACAATGAGCAGTTCTTC.

The V gene is TRBV7-9, the J gene TRBJ1-2, with no clear D. Germline assignment: CDR1 SEHNR and CDR2 FQNEAQ (reference sequence). The V end was cut by 3 bases, the J end by 8 bases, with 16 bases between. This CDR3 is built from 14 residues. The CDR3 DNA is TGTGCCAGCAGCTTCATCCCCGGGCCGGGGGGCTACACCTTC. Its protein product is CASSFIPGPGGYTF.

The gene calls are TRBV10-3 and TRBJ2-7; D is perhaps TRBD2 (6 bases). The CDR3 extends over 14 amino acids. Trimming took off 2 bases at V and 3 bases at J, with 11 bases between the two ends. Germline CDR1 ENHRY, CDR2 SYGVKD. CDR3 sequence (DNA): TGTGCCATCAGTGAGCCGACTAGTAGCTACGAGCAGTACTTC. This gives the protein CAISEPTSSYEQYF.

The rearrangement uses TRBV5-1 and TRBJ1-1; D is perhaps TRBD1 (6 bases). This CDR3 has 15 residues. V was clipped by 0 bases and J by 1 base, with 10 bases between them. CDR1 is SGHRS and CDR2 is YFSETQ in the germline V gene. CDR3 sequence (DNA): TGCGCCAGCAGCTTGGGAGGGACATCGAACACTGAAGCTTTCTTT. Amino acid sequence: CASSLGGTSNTEAFF. The full variable domain, with the rest looked up from reference TRBV5-1 and TRBJ1-1, is KAGVTQTPRYLIKTRGQQVTLSCSPISGHRSVSWYQQTPGQGLQFLFEYFSETQRNKGNFPGRFSGRQFSNSRSEMNVSTLELGDSALYLCASSLGGTSNTEAFFGQGTRLTVV.